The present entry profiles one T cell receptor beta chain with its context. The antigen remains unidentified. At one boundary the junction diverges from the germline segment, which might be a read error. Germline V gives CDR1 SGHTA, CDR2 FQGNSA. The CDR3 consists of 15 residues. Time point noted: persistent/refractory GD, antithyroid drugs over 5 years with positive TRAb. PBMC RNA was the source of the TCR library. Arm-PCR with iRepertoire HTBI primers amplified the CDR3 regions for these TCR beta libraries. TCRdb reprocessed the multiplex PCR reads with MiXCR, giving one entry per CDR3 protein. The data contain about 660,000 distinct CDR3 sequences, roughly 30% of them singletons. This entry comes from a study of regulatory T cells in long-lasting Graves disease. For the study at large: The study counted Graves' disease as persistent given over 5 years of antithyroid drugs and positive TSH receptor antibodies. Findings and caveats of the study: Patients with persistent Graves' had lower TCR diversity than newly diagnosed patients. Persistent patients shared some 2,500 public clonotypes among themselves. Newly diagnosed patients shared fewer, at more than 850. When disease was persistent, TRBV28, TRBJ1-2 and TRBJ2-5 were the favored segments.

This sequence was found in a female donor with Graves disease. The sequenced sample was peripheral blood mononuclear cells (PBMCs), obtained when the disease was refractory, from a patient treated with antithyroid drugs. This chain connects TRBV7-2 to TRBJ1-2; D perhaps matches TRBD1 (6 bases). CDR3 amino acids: CASSIRTAGSDGCTF. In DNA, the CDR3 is TGTGCCAGCAGCATTCGGACAGCGGGATCGGATGGCTGCACCTTC. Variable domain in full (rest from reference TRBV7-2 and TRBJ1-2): GAGVSQSPSNKVTEKGKDVELRCDPISGHTALYWYRQSLGQGLEFLIYFQGNSAPDKSGLPSDRFSAERTGGSVSTLTIQRTQQEDSAVYLCASSIRTAGSDGCTFGSGTRLTVV.